Listed here are 26 T cell receptor beta chains from one sample, sequenced in a study of radiation and T cells in renal cell carcinoma. Time point given: blood 4 weeks post-SBRT, at nephrectomy. Treatment described: 15 Gy SBRT to primary tumor, nephrectomy 4 weeks later. Method: immunoSEQ multiplex PCR; TCRdb's copy keeps in-frame clones and lacks some. The sample shows 130,000 to 150,000 clones, around nine tenths of them seen only once. The sequencing here drew on blood, taken from a patient whose treatment included radiotherapy and nephrectomy. These receptors were taken from a woman in her forties or fifties with renal cell carcinoma.

The sample holds a few counts of this clone. The rearrangement joins TRBV30 to TRBJ1-1; D is uncertain. The CDR3 runs 12 residues. Trimming took off 0 bases at V and 3 bases at J, with 5 bases between the two ends. Germline V gives CDR1 GTSNPN, CDR2 SVGIG (reference sequence). The CDR3 DNA reads TGTGCCTGGAGTGTAGGTGACACTGAAGCTTTCTTT. As protein: CAWSVGDTEAFF.

The chain joins TRBV19 to TRBJ1-5; weak D call: TRBD1 (5 bases). Looked up from germline, CDR1 is LNHDA and CDR2 is SQIVND (reference sequence). The CDR3 length is 13 residues. Trimming removed 2 bases at V and 11 bases at J, with 13 bases between. CDR3 residues: CASSITGGLSQHF. The CDR3 region has the DNA TGTGCCAGTAGTATAACAGGCGGGTTATCCCAGCATTTT.

CDR3 amino acids: CASSRDSFADQPQHF. In nucleotides, the CDR3 is TGTGCCAGCAGCCGGGACAGCTTCGCCGATCAGCCCCAGCATTTT. V is TRBV11-2 and J is TRBJ1-5, with TRBD1 identical over 7 bases. This CDR3 has 15 amino acids. Germline V gene data show CDR1 as SGHAT and CDR2 as FQNNGV. J lost 5 bases, V lost 5 bases, and 9 bases had no gene match. Supplemented by reference TRBV11-2 and TRBJ1-5, the full variable domain reads EAGVAQSPRYKIIEKRQSVAFWCNPISGHATLYWYQQILGQGPKLLIQFQNNGVVDDSQLPKDRFSAERLKGVDSTLKIQPAKLEDSAVYLCASSRDSFADQPQHFGDGTRLSIL.

The chain combines TRBV7-2 with TRBJ2-7; the D is unclear. This CDR3 has 11 amino acids. V dropped 7 bases and J dropped 4 bases, with 8 bases sitting between them. CDR1 SGHTA and CDR2 FQGNSA come from the germline V gene. Written as DNA, the CDR3 is TGTGCCAGCAAGGAGAAATACGAGCAGTACTTC. Amino acids: CASKEKYEQYF. The whole variable domain, filled in from reference TRBV7-2 and TRBJ2-7, reads GAGVSQSPSNKVTEKGKDVELRCDPISGHTALYWYRQSLGQGLEFLIYFQGNSAPDKSGLPSDRFSAERTGGSVSTLTIQRTQQEDSAVYLCASKEKYEQYFGPGTRLTVT.

Turning to this clone: Germline is not matched at one junction end, which may reflect a read error. Other DNA sequences in this specimen translate into the identical CDR3. The rearrangement uses TRBV14 and TRBJ1-1; tentatively, D is TRBD1 (6 bases). The CDR3 spans 15 residues. CDR1 and CDR2 from the germline V gene are SGHDN and FVKESK. CDR3 bases: TGTGCTAGCAGCCAAGGAGCAGGGGTCGGCACTGAAGCTTTCTTT. It specifies CASSQGAGVGTEAFF. The variable domain in full, completed from reference TRBV14 and TRBJ1-1, reads EAGVTQFPSHSVIEKGQTVTLRCDPISGHDNLYWYRRVMGKEIKFLLHFVKESKQDESGMPNNRFLAERTGGTYSTLKVQPAELEDSGVYFCASSQGAGVGTEAFFGQGTRLTVV.

This clone came up once. The J gene is TRBJ2-7, the V gene TRBV9; 13 bases line up with TRBD2. The CDR3 runs to 16 residues. The ends lost 4 bases at V and 4 bases at J; junction bases unmatched: 8. Looked up from germline, CDR1 is SGDLS and CDR2 is YYNGEE. CDR3 in DNA: TGTGCCAGCAGCCCGAGACTAGCGGGAGGTAGTTACGAGCAGTACTTC. Its protein product is CASSPRLAGGSYEQYF.

This chain uses TRBV15 with TRBJ2-3, with D unclear. The CDR3 has 12 residues. Trimming took off 5 bases at V and 2 bases at J, with 5 bases between the two ends. Germline CDR1 LNHNV, CDR2 YYDKDF (reference sequence). The DNA of the CDR3 is TGTGCCACCAGCTCCTCCACAGATACGCAGTATTTT. It yields the protein CATSSSTDTQYF.

The chain links TRBV5-1 to TRBJ2-7, with a tentative D call TRBD1 (5 bases). Germline-derived CDR1 and CDR2 are SGHRS and YFSETQ. The CDR3 is 12 residues long. Trimming took 6 bases from V and 2 from J, leaving 9 bases between them. The CDR3 here is CASNSGTYEQYF. CDR3 sequence (DNA): TGCGCCAGCAATTCAGGGACCTACGAGCAGTACTTC.

This clone was detected only a few times. The gene calls are TRBV9 and TRBJ2-5; TRBD2 agrees at 10 bases. The V gene's germline CDR1 is SGDLS and CDR2 YYNGEE. The junction had 4 bases not matched to a gene; V was cut back by 4 bases and J by 4 bases. This CDR3 has 14 residues. The CDR3 is CASSSGLALETQYF. DNA of the CDR3: TGTGCCAGCAGCTCGGGACTAGCGTTAGAGACCCAGTACTTC.

The chain joins TRBV15 to TRBJ2-1; 12 nucleotides agree with TRBD2. CDR1 and CDR2 from the germline V gene are LNHNV and YYDKDF (reference sequence). The CDR3 totals 15 residues. Trimming at V came to 2 bases and at J to 10 bases, leaving 6 bases not matched to a gene. The CDR3 loop reads CATSRSGLAGKEQFF. The CDR3 nucleotides read TGTGCCACCAGCAGATCTGGACTAGCGGGGAAAGAGCAGTTCTTC.

The chain couples TRBV6-6 to TRBJ2-7; 11 bases match TRBD2. Per the germline V gene, CDR1 is MNHNY and CDR2 is SVGAGI (reference sequence). V lost 5 bases and J lost 2; bases outside the gene matches: 5. The CDR3 has 15 amino acids. The CDR3 nucleotides are TGTGCCAGCAGTGGGACTAGCGGAAAAACCTACGAGCAGTACTTC. Its translation is CASSGTSGKTYEQYF.

The genes are TRBV19 and TRBJ2-5; 9 bases are a match to TRBD1. V lost 9 bases to trimming and J lost 0 bases; unmatched junction nucleotides: 8. The CDR3 is made up of 15 amino acids. Germline V lookup: CDR1 LNHDA, CDR2 SQIVND (reference sequence). CDR3 DNA sequence: TGTGCCAGGGGACCGGGACAGGGATACCAAGAGACCCAGTACTTC. Encoded protein: CARGPGQGYQETQYF.

The V call is TRBV5-4, the J call TRBJ1-1; 7 bases align to TRBD1. Germline V gives CDR1 SGHNT, CDR2 YYREEE (reference sequence). CDR3 length equals 14 residues. V lost 5 bases to trimming and J lost 6 bases; unmatched junction nucleotides: 10. The CDR3 region is CASSPGTARAEAFF. In DNA form, the CDR3 reads TGTGCCAGCAGTCCCGGGACAGCCAGGGCTGAAGCTTTCTTT.

The chain employs TRBV19 and TRBJ2-7; 10 nucleotides align to TRBD2. J gave up 5 bases and V 3 bases, and 10 bases lay outside the gene matches. Germline V gene sequence: CDR1 LNHDA, CDR2 SQIVND (reference sequence). The CDR3 sequence is 16 residues long. Here the CDR3 reads CASSISRLAGANEQYF. The CDR3 DNA reads TGTGCCAGTAGTATCAGCCGGCTAGCGGGAGCCAACGAGCAGTACTTC.

This chain connects TRBV5-4 to TRBJ2-1; possible D gene TRBD2, 5 bases. This CDR3 has 13 residues. V dropped 3 bases and J dropped 6 bases, with 10 bases sitting between them. Germline V gene data show CDR1 as SGHNT and CDR2 as YYREEE (reference sequence). The CDR3 here is CASSSRGSNEQFF. The CDR3 bases are TGTGCCAGCAGCTCCCGAGGGTCCAATGAGCAGTTCTTC.

The rearrangement links TRBV5-1 to TRBJ2-2, with 10 bases aligning to TRBD2. Germline values: CDR1 SGHRS, CDR2 YFSETQ. Trimming at V came to 4 bases and at J to 5 bases, leaving 8 bases not matched to a gene. This CDR3 has 16 amino acids. CDR3 nucleotide sequence: TGCGCCAGCAGCCTGACGGGGACTAGCGAGACCGGGGAGCTGTTTTTT. This codes for CASSLTGTSETGELFF.

The chain links TRBV27 to TRBJ2-7; TRBD2 might be the D (6 bases). CDR3 length: 13 residues. Trimming removed 6 bases at V and 1 base at J, with 10 bases between. Germline CDR1 reads MNHEY; CDR2 reads SMNVEV (reference sequence). Written as DNA, the CDR3 is TGTGCCAGCAGACTGGGACTGTCCTACGAGCAGTACTTC. Protein: CASRLGLSYEQYF.

The V and J genes are TRBV19 and TRBJ1-4; 8 bases match TRBD1. There are 16 residues in the CDR3. CDR1 and CDR2 from the germline V gene are LNHDA and SQIVND (reference sequence). The V and J ends lost 8 bases and 7 bases, in that order; junction bases with no gene match: 15. Written as DNA, the CDR3 is TGTGCCAGTGGGACAGGCTTGCAACATGGGGGTGAAAAACTGTTTTTT. Residues: CASGTGLQHGGEKLFF.

The J gene is TRBJ2-1, the V gene TRBV19; possible D gene TRBD1, 6 bases. V was pared by 9 bases and J by 4 bases, with 16 bases between. This CDR3 region has 14 residues. CDR1 is LNHDA and CDR2 is SQIVND in the germline V gene (reference sequence). For the CDR3, the DNA is TGTGCCAGCCGACCGGGACAAGGGTACAATGAGCAGTTCTTC. Translated: CASRPGQGYNEQFF.

The rearrangement links TRBV7-8 to TRBJ1-2; the D is unclear. CDR1 is SGHVS and CDR2 is FQNEAQ in the germline V gene. The CDR3 has 16 amino acids. The V and J ends lost 1 base and 5 bases respectively, with 17 bases between them. The CDR3 DNA reads as TGTGCCAGCAGCTTAGAAGCGGGAGCAACTGGGTATGGCTACACCTTC. Translating it yields CASSLEAGATGYGYTF.

The chain is built from TRBV4-3 and TRBJ2-5, with D possibly being TRBD2 (7 bases). Trimming removed 1 base at V and 4 bases at J, with 16 bases between. CDR3 length: 16 residues. Per germline, CDR1 LGHNA and CDR2 YSLEER. In nucleotides, the CDR3 is TGCGCCAGCAGCCAAGCCCTGGGGGGGGGCGGAGAGACCCAGTACTTC. Amino acids: CASSQALGGGGETQYF.

This clone was seen a single time. V is TRBV19 and J is TRBJ2-1, with D hard to call. The CDR3 is 11 amino acids. The V end was cut by 7 bases, the J end by 4 bases, with 5 bases between. Germline V lookup: CDR1 LNHDA, CDR2 SQIVND (reference sequence). CDR3 sequence: CASTQYNEQFF. The CDR3 coding sequence is TGTGCCAGTACGCAGTACAATGAGCAGTTCTTC.

V is TRBV4-3 and J is TRBJ2-1, with D perhaps TRBD1 (5 bases). CDR1 and CDR2 (germline): LGHNA, YSLEER. The CDR3 extends over 17 amino acids. V was trimmed by 0 bases and J by 0 bases, leaving 12 bases between them. The DNA for the CDR3 is TGCGCCAGCAGCCAAGATGGGGCCGCGAGCTCCTACAATGAGCAGTTCTTC. It yields the protein CASSQDGAASSYNEQFF.

This clone was counted a single time. The chain has TRBV7-2 and TRBJ2-5, with 9 bases that match TRBD2. CDR1 and CDR2 (germline): SGHTA, FQGNSA. The CDR3 sequence is 14 residues long. After removal of 8 bases from V and 8 bases from J, the junction contained 12 bases not matched to a gene. For the CDR3, the DNA is TGTGCCAGCTTCACGGGAGCGGGGGGTACAACCCAGTACTTC. It codes for CASFTGAGGTTQYF.

This clone was picked up one time. This rearrangement joins TRBV7-2 to TRBJ1-2, with 7 bases lining up with TRBD1. CDR1 is SGHTA, CDR2 FQGNSA, per germline. The CDR3 length is 14 residues. The junction had 5 bases not matched to a gene; V was cut back by 0 bases and J by 7 bases. The CDR3 is CASSLAGDRVGYTF. CDR3 nucleotide sequence: TGTGCCAGCAGCTTAGCAGGAGACAGGGTTGGCTACACCTTC.

The chain combines TRBV19 with TRBJ2-2, with D possibly being TRBD2 (6 bases). Germline V lookup: CDR1 LNHDA, CDR2 SQIVND (reference sequence). Trimming removed 4 bases at V and 5 bases at J, with 17 bases between. The CDR3 sequence is 16 residues long. The chain's CDR3 is CASSRSLGAGTGELFF. The CDR3 nucleotides read TGTGCCAGTAGTAGATCACTTGGCGCGGGGACCGGGGAGCTGTTTTTT. Drawing the rest from reference TRBV19 and TRBJ2-2, the complete variable domain is DGGITQSPKYLFRKEGQNVTLSCEQNLNHDAMYWYRQDPGQGLRLIYYSQIVNDFQKGDIAEGYSVSREKKESFPLTVTSAQKNPTAFYLCASSRSLGAGTGELFFGEGSRLTVL.